This TCR beta chain is drawn from a study of identical twins. This clonotype came up a few times. Its specificity is not known. All of the donors were Caucasians in good health. MiXCR, run by TCRdb on the 5' RACE reads, gives a single entry per CDR3 protein. Of hundreds of thousands of distinct CDR3 sequences in the sample, 12% were seen once. General observations from the study: Within cord blood, abundant beta clonotypes carried fewer insertions, but memory repertoires showed no such trend. There was more out-of-frame TCR alpha sharing in monozygotic twins than models estimated.

The same sample was also studied in work on yellow fever vaccine responses in identical twins.

Material for sequencing was PBMCs. The source of this sequence is a woman aged 18-29 years in good health.

CDR3 bases: TGTGCCAGCAGTCTCCGGAGGGGCGCGAACACCGGGGAGCTGTTTTTT. Its translation is CASSLRRGANTGELFF. The chain uses TRBV11-2 and TRBJ2-2; D might be TRBD2 (6 bases). The germline gives CDR1 SGHAT, CDR2 FQNNGV. The V end was cut by 6 bases, the J end by 0 bases, with 14 bases between. The CDR3 is 16 residues long.